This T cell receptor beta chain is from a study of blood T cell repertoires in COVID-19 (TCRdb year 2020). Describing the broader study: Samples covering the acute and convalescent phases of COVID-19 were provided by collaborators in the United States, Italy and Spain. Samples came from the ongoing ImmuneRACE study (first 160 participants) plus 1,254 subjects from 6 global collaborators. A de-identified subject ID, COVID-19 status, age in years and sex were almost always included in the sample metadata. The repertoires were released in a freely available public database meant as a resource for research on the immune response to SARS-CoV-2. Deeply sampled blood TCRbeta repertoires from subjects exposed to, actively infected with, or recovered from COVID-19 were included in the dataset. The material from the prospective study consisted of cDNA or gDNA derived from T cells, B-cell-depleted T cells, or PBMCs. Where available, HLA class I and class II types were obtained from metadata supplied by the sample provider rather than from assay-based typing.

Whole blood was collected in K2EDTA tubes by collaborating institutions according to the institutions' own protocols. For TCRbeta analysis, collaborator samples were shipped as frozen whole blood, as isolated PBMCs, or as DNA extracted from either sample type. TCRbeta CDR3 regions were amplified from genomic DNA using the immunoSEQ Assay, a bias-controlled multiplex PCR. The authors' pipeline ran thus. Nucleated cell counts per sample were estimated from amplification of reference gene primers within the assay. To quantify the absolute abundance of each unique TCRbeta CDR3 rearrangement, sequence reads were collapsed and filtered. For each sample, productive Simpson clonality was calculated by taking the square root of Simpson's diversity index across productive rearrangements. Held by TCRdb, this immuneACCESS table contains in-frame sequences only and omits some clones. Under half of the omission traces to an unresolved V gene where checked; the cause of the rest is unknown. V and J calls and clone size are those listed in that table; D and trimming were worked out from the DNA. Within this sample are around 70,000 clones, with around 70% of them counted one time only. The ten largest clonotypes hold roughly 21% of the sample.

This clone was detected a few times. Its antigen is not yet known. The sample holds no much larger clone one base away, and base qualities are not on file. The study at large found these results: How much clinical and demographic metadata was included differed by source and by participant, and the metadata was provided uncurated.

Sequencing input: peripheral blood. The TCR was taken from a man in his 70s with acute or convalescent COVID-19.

The sequence in DNA is TGTGCCAGCACTGGAGTGGAGCAGTTCTTC. Its translation is CASTGVEQFF. Recombination connected TRBV7-9 to TRBJ2-1, with no confidently assigned D gene. The CDR1 and CDR2 encoded by the germline V gene (reference sequence) are SEHNR and FQNEAQ. V and J lose 7 bases and 10 bases, and a span of 8 bases separates them. The CDR3, from cysteine to phenylalanine, totals 10 residues. Of all the DNA, just the CDR3 is kept, 30 bases in frame from base 1.